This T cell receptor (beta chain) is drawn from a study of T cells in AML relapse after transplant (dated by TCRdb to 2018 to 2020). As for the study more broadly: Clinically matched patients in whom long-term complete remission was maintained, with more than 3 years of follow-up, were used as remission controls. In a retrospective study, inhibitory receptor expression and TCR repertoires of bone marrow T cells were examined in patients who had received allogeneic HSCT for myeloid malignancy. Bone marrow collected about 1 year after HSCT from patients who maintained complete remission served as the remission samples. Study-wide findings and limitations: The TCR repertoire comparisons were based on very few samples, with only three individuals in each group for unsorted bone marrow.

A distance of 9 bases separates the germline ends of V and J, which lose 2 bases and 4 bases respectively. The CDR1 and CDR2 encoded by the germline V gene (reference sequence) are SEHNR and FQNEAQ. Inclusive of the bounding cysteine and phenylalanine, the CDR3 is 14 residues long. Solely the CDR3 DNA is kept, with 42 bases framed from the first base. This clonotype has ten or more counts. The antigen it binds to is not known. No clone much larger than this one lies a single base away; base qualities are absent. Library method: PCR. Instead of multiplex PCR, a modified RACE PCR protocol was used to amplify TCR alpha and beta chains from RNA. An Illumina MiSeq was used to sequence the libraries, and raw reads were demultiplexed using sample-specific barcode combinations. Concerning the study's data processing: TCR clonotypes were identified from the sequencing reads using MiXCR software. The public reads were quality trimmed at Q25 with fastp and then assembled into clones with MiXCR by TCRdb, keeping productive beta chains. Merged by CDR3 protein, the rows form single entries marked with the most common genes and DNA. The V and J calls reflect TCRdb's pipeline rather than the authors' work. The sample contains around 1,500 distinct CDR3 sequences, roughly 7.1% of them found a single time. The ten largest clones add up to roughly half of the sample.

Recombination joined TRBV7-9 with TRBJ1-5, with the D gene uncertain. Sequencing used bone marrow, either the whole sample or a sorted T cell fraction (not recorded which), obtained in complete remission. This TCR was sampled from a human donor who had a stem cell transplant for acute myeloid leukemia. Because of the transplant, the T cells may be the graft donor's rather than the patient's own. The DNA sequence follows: TGTGCCAGCAGCTTAACCCAACCAAATCAGCCCCAGCATTTT. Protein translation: CASSLTQPNQPQHF.